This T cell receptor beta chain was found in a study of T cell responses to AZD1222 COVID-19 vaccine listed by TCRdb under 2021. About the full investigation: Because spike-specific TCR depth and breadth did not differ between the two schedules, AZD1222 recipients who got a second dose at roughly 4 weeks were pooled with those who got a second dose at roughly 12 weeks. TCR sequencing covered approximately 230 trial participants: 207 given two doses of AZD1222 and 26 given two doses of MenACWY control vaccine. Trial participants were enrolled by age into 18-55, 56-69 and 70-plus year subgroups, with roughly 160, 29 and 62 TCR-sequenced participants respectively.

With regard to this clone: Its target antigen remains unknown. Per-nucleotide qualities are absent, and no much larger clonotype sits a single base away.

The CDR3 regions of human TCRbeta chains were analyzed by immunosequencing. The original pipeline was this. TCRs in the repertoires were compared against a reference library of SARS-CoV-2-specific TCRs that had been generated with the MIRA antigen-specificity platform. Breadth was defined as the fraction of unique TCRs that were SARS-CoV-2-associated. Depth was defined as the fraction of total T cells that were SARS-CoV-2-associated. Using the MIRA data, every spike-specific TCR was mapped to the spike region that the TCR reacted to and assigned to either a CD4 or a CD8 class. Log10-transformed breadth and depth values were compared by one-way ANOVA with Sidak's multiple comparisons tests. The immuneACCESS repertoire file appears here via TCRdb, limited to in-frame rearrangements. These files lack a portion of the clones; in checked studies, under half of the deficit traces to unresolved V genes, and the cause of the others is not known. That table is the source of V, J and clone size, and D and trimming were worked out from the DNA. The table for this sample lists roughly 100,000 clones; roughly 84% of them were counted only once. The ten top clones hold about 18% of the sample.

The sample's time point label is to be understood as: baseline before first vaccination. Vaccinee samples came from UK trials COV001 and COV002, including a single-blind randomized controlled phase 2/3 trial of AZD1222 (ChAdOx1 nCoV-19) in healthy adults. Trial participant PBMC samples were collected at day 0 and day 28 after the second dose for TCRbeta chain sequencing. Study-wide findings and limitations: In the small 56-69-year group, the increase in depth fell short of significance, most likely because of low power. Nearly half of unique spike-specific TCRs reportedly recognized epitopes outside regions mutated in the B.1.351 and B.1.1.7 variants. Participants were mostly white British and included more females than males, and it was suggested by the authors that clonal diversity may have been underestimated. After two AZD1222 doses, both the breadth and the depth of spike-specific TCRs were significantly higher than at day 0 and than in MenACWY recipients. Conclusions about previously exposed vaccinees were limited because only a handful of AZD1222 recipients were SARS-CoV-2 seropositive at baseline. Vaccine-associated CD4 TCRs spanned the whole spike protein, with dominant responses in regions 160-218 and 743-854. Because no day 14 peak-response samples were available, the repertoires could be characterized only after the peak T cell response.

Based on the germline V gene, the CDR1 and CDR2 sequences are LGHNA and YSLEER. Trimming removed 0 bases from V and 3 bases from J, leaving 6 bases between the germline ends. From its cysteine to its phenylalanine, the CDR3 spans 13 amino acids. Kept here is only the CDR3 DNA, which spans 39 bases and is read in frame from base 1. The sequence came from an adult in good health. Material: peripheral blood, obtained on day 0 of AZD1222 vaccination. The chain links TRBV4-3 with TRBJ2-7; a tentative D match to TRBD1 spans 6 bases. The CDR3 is CASSQEQGYEQYF. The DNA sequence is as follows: TGCGCCAGCAGCCAAGAACAGGGCTACGAGCAGTACTTC.